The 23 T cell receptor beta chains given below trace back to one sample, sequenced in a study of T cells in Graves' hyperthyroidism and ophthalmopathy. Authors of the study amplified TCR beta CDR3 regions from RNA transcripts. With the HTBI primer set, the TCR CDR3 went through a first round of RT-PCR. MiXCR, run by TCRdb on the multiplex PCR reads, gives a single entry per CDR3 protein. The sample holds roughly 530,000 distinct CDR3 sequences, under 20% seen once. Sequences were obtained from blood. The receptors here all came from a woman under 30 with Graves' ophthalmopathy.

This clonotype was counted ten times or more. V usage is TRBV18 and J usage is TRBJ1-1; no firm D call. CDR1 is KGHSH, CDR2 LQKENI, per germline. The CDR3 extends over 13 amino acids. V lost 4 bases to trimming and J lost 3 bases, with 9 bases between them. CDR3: CASSQGRDTEAFF. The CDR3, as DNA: TGTGCCAGCTCACAGGGAAGGGACACTGAAGCTTTCTTT.

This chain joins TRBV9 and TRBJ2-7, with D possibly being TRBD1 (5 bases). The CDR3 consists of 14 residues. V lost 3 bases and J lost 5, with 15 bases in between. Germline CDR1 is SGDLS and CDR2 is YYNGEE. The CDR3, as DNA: TGTGCCAGCAGCGCACGGTGGGGCCAGAACGAGCAGTACTTC. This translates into CASSARWGQNEQYF.

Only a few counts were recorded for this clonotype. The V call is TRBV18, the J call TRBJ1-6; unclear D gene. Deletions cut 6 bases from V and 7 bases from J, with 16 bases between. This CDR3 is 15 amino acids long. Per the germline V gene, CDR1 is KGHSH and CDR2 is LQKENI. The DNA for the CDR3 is TGTGCCAGCTCCCCAGGTCCTTTCGGGAATTCACCCCTCCACTTT. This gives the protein CASSPGPFGNSPLHF.

CDR3 amino acids: CSASNRDSNQPQHF. The CDR3 DNA reads as TGCAGTGCTAGTAACAGGGATAGCAATCAGCCCCAGCATTTT. The chain links TRBV20-1 to TRBJ1-5; TRBD1 might be the D (6 bases). Germline values: CDR1 DFQATT, CDR2 SNEGSKA (reference sequence). The CDR3 spans 14 residues. V was trimmed by 3 bases and J by 0 bases, leaving 9 bases between them.

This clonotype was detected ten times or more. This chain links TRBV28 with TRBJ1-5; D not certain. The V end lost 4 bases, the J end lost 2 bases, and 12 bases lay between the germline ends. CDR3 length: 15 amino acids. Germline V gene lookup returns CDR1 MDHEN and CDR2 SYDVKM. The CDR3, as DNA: TGTGCCAGCAGTTGGACGTTACGCGGCAATCAGCCCCAGCATTTT. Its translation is CASSWTLRGNQPQHF.

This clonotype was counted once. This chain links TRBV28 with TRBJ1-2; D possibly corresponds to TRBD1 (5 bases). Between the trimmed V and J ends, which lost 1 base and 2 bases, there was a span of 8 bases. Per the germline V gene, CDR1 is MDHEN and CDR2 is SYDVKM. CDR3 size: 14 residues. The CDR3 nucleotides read TGTGCCAGCAGTTTATCTTCAGGGAACTATGGCTACACCTTC. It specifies CASSLSSGNYGYTF.

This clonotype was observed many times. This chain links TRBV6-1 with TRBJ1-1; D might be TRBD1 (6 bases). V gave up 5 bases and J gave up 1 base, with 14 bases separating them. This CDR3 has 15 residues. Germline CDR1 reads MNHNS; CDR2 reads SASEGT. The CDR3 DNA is TGTGCCAGCAGTACCGGGACACGTACGAACACTGAAGCTTTCTTT. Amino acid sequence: CASSTGTRTNTEAFF.

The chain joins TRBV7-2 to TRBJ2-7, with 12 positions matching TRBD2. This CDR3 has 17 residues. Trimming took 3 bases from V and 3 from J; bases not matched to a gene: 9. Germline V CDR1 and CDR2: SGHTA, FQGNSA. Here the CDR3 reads CASSLLPGLAGDYEQYF. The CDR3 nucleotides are TGTGCCAGCAGCTTGCTACCGGGACTAGCGGGCGACTACGAGCAGTACTTC.

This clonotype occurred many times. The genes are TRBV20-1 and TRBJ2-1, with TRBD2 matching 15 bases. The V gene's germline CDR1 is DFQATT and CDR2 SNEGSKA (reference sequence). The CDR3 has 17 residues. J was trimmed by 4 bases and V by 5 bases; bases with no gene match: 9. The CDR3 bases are TGCAGTGCTTCCGGACTAGCGGGGGGGTTGGGTTACAATGAGCAGTTCTTC. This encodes CSASGLAGGLGYNEQFF.

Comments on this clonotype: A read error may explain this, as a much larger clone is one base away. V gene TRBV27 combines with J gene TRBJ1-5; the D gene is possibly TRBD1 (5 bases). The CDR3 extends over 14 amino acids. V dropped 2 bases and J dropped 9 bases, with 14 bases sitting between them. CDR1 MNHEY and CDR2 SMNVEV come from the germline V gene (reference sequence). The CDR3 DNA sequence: TGTGCCAGCAGTTTACGGGGAGGGGTTCGGCCCCAGCATTTT. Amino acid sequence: CASSLRGGVRPQHF.

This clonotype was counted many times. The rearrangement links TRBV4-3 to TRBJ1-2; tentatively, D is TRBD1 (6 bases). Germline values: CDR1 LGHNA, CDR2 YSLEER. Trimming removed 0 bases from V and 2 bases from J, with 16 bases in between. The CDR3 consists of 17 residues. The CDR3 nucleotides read TGCGCCAGCAGCCAAGATCTGGGTACACAGGGAAACTATGGCTACACCTTC. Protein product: CASSQDLGTQGNYGYTF.

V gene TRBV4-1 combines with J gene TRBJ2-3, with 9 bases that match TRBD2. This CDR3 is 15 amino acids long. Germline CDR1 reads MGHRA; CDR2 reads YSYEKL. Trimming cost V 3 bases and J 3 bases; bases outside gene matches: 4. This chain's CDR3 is CASSHSGRMTDTQYF. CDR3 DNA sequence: TGCGCCAGCAGCCACAGCGGGAGGATGACAGATACGCAGTATTTT.

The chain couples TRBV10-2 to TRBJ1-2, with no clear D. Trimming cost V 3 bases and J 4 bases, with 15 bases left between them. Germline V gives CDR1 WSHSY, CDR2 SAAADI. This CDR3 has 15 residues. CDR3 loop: CASSDFEGIGYGYTF. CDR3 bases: TGCGCCAGCAGTGACTTCGAGGGAATCGGCTATGGCTACACCTTC.

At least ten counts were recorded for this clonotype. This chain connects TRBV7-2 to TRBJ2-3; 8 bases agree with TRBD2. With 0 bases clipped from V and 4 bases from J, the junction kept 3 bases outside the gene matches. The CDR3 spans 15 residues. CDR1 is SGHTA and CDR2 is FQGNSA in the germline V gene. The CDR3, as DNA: TGTGCCAGCAGCTTAGCTAGCGGGGCCGCAGATACGCAGTATTTT. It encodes CASSLASGAADTQYF. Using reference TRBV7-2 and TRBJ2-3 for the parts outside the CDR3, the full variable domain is GAGVSQSPSNKVTEKGKDVELRCDPISGHTALYWYRQSLGQGLEFLIYFQGNSAPDKSGLPSDRFSAERTGGSVSTLTIQRTQQEDSAVYLCASSLASGAADTQYFGPGTRLTVL.

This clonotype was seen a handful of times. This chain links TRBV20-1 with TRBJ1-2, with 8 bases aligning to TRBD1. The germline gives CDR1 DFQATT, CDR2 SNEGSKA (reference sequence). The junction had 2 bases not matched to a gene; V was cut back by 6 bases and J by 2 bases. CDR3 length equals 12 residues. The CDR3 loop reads CSAHRGNYGYTF. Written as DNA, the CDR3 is TGCAGTGCCCACAGGGGGAACTATGGCTACACCTTC.

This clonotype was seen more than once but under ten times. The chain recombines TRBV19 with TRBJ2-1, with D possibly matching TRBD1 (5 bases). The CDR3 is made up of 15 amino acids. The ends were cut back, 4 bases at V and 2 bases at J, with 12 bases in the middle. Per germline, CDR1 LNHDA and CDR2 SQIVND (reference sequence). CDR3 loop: CASSSEGDTYNEQFF. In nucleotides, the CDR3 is TGTGCCAGTAGTAGTGAAGGGGATACCTACAATGAGCAGTTCTTC. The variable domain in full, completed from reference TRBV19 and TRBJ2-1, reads DGGITQSPKYLFRKEGQNVTLSCEQNLNHDAMYWYRQDPGQGLRLIYYSQIVNDFQKGDIAEGYSVSREKKESFPLTVTSAQKNPTAFYLCASSSEGDTYNEQFFGPGTRLTVL.

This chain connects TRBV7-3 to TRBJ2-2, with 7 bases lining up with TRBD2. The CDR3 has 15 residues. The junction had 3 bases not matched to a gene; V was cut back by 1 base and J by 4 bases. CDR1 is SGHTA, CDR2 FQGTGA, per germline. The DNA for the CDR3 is TGTGCCAGCAGCTTAAAAGCGGGAAGCACCGGGGAGCTGTTTTTT. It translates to CASSLKAGSTGELFF.

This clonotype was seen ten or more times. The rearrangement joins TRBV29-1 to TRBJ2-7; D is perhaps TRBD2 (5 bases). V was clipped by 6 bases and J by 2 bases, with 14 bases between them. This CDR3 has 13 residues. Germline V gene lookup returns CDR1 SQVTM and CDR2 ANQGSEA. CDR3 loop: CSVGLGLTYEQYF. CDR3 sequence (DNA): TGCAGCGTAGGACTCGGCCTAACCTACGAGCAGTACTTC.

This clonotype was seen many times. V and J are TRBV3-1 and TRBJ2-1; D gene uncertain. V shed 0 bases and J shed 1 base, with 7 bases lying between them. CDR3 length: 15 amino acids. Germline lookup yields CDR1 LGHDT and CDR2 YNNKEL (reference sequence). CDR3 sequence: CASSQDSESYNEQFF. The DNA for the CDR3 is TGTGCCAGCAGCCAAGACAGTGAATCCTACAATGAGCAGTTCTTC.

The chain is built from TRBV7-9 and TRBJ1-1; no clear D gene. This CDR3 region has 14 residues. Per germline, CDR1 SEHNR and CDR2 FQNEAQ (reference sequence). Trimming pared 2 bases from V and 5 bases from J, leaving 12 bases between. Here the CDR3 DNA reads TGTGCCAGCAGCTTAACGGCCGTGGATACTGAAGCTTTCTTT. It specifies CASSLTAVDTEAFF. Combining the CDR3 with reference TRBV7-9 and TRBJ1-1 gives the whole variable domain DTGVSQNPRHKITKRGQNVTFRCDPISEHNRLYWYRQTLGQGPEFLTYFQNEAQLEKSRLLSDRFSAERPKGSFSTLEIQRTEQGDSAMYLCASSLTAVDTEAFFGQGTRLTVV.

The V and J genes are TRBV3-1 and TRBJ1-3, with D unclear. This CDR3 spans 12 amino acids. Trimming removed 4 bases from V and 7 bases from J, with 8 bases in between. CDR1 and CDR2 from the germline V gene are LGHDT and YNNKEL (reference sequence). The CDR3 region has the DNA TGTGCCAGCAGCCGGGCCCGGAACACCATATATTTT. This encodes CASSRARNTIYF.

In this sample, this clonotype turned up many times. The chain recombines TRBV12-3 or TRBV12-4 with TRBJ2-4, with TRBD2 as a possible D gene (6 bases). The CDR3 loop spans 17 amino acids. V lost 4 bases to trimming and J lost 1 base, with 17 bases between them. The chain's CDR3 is CASSSLGGVAAKNIQYF. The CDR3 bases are TGTGCCAGCAGTTCCTTGGGCGGGGTCGCGGCCAAAAACATTCAGTACTTC.

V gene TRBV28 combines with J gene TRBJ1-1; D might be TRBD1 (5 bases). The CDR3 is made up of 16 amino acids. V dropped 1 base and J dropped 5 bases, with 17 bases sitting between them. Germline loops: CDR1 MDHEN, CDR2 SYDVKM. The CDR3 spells CASSLYGRDGVTEAFF. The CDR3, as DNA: TGTGCCAGCAGTTTATACGGCAGGGATGGGGTTACTGAAGCTTTCTTT.